Detailed here is one T cell receptor (beta chain). This entry is derived from a study of blood T cell repertoires in COVID-19. Study context: In each case, the material was cDNA or gDNA derived from T cells, B-cell-depleted T cells, or PBMCs.

Sequencing was performed with immunoSEQ multiplex PCR; in TCRdb, only in-frame clones are kept and a portion is missing. Of 120,000 to 150,000 clones detected, 65% to 90% appear once; the ten largest clones hold under 3%. This CDR3 has 15 residues. Germline CDR1 is SGHTA and CDR2 is FQGNSA. V gave up 4 bases and J gave up 0 bases; unmatched junction bases: 5. The chain carries TRBV7-2 and TRBJ2-5; TRBD2 matches at 7 bases. This TCR derives from a man in his forties or fifties with acute or convalescent COVID-19. Sequencing was done on a sample of peripheral blood. The CDR3 protein is CASSYQAGYQETQYF. As DNA, the CDR3 is TGTGCCAGCAGCTACCAAGCGGGGTACCAAGAGACCCAGTACTTC.